The 22 T cell receptor beta chains below were found in one sample sequenced in a study of T cell repertoires in cytomegalovirus infection. These receptors lack a known antigen. Via MiXCR, TCRdb re-called the reads, giving one row per CDR3 protein. Of about 770,000 distinct CDR3 sequences in the sample, 25% to 35% were seen once. This sample comprised cultured CD8+ T cells from PBMCs, obtained from culture after CMV antigen stimulation. The receptors were sampled from a human donor in good health (CMV status not recorded). Some clones in this sample may be carry-over from other donors' samples.

This clonotype was observed a few times. V gene TRBV27 combines with J gene TRBJ2-2; 15 bases agree with TRBD2. This CDR3 comprises 18 residues. Germline CDR1 is MNHEY and CDR2 is SMNVEV (reference sequence). J lost 1 base, V lost 4 bases, and 4 bases had no gene match. The DNA for the CDR3 is TGTGCCAGCAGTTCCAGGGGACTAGCGGGGGGGAACACCGGGGAGCTGTTTTTT. This encodes CASSSRGLAGGNTGELFF.

This chain links TRBV2 with TRBJ1-6, with D hard to call. Trimming stripped 4 bases from V and 7 bases from J, with 14 bases between. Germline assignment: CDR1 SNHLY and CDR2 FYNNEI. The length of the CDR3 is 15 residues. The CDR3, as DNA: TGTGCCAGCAGTGGGACTCAACAACGGAATTCACCCCTCCACTTT. This gives the protein CASSGTQQRNSPLHF.

This clonotype showed up just once. The chain combines TRBV4-3 with TRBJ2-7, with 9 bases identical to TRBD1. The length of the CDR3 is 14 residues. J was trimmed by 4 bases and V by 1 base; bases with no gene match: 2. Germline values: CDR1 LGHNA, CDR2 YSLEER. The CDR3 nucleotides read TGCGCCAGCAGCCAAGGGGGACAGGGATACGAGCAGTACGTC. It is translated as CASSQGGQGYEQYV.

The J gene is TRBJ2-1, the V gene TRBV2; 7 nucleotides match TRBD2. The CDR3 totals 13 residues. Germline trimming cut 4 bases from V and 6 bases from J; bases unmatched to any gene: 3. CDR1 is SNHLY, CDR2 FYNNEI, per germline. In DNA form, the CDR3 reads TGTGCCAGCAGTGCAAGCGGGGCCAATGAGCAGTTCTTC. It translates to CASSASGANEQFF.

The V call is TRBV7-8, the J call TRBJ2-7, with D uncertain. Per germline, CDR1 SGHVS and CDR2 FQNEAQ. Trimming removed 7 bases from V and 0 bases from J, with 4 bases in between. CDR3 length: 11 amino acids. The CDR3 protein is CASTSSYEQYV. The CDR3 nucleotides are TGTGCCAGCACCTCCTCCTACGAGCAGTACGTC.

This clonotype was detected only a few times. The CDR3 DNA reads as TGTGCCAGCAGCTTAGCTCCGGGACAGGGGGAGTACGCCGGGGAGCTGTTTTTT. This translates into CASSLAPGQGEYAGELFF. V and J are TRBV7-9 and TRBJ2-2, with 11 bases that match TRBD1. V dropped 0 bases and J dropped 6; count of bases not matched to a gene: 9. The CDR3 spans 18 residues. Germline-derived CDR1 and CDR2 are SEHNR and FQNEAQ (reference sequence).

This clonotype has ten or more counts. J is TRBJ2-7 and V is TRBV5-8; tentatively, D is TRBD2 (6 bases). With 4 bases removed from V and 6 bases from J, the gap between germline ends came to 11 bases. The CDR3 is made up of 12 amino acids. Germline values: CDR1 SGHTS, CDR2 YDEGEE. CDR3 sequence: CASSLGGPEQYV. In DNA, the CDR3 is TGTGCCAGCAGCCTCGGGGGTCCCGAGCAGTACGTC.

This clonotype has just a few counts. The chain combines TRBV14 with TRBJ2-4, with TRBD2 identical over 7 bases. J gave up 1 base and V 5 bases, and 8 bases lay outside the gene matches. The CDR3 sequence is 16 residues long. The germline CDR1 and CDR2 sequences are SGHDN and FVKESK. The CDR3 spells CASSARPGRAKNIQYF. The CDR3 DNA is TGTGCCAGCAGCGCCCGCCCCGGGAGGGCCAAAAACATTCAGTACTTC.

Many counts were recorded for this clonotype. V usage is TRBV7-9 and J usage is TRBJ2-1; D remains ambiguous. CDR3 length: 17 amino acids. The V end was cut by 2 bases, the J end by 0 bases, with 14 bases between. Germline-derived CDR1 and CDR2 are SEHNR and FQNEAQ (reference sequence). CDR3 nucleotides: TGTGCCAGCAGCTTAAGCTTGGAGCAGAGCTCCTACAATGAGCAGTTCTTC. Encoded protein: CASSLSLEQSSYNEQFF.

A few counts support this clonotype. This chain connects TRBV7-6 to TRBJ1-2, with unresolved D. The CDR3 consists of 12 residues. Germline V gene sequence: CDR1 SGHVS, CDR2 FNYEAQ. Trimming shortened V by 5 bases and J by 8 bases, and 12 bases separated the two germline ends. The CDR3: CASSLLIRGYTF. CDR3 nucleotides: TGTGCCAGCAGCCTTCTAATCAGGGGCTACACCTTC. The entire variable domain, with the rest obtained from reference TRBV7-6 and TRBJ1-2, is as follows: GAGVSQSPRYKVTKRGQDVALRCDPISGHVSLYWYRQALGQGPEFLTYFNYEAQQDKSGLPNDRFSAERPEGSISTLTIQRTEQRDSAMYRCASSLLIRGYTFGSGTRLTVV.

CDR3 nucleotide sequence: TGTGCTAGTGGTTTGTACGTGGGCCAGGAATCACCCCTCCACTTT. Its translation: CASGLYVGQESPLHF. The genes are TRBV12-5 and TRBJ1-6; no definite D call. This CDR3 is 15 amino acids long. V gave up 2 bases and J gave up 10 bases, with 15 bases separating them. Germline values: CDR1 LGHNT, CDR2 FRNRAP.

This clonotype has a handful of counts. The genes are TRBV7-9 and TRBJ2-7, with D possibly TRBD2 on 6 matching bases. The V end lost 8 bases, the J end lost 5 bases, and 19 bases lay between the germline ends. CDR3 length: 14 amino acids. In germline, CDR1 is SEHNR, CDR2 FQNEAQ (reference sequence). The CDR3 region has the DNA TGTGCCAGCCGTCGTGCGGGACGCCGGGACGAGCAGTACTTC. Its protein product is CASRRAGRRDEQYF. The full variable domain, completed using reference TRBV7-9 and TRBJ2-7, is DTGVSQNPRHKITKRGQNVTFRCDPISEHNRLYWYRQTLGQGPEFLTYFQNEAQLEKSRLLSDRFSAERPKGSFSTLEIQRTEQGDSAMYLCASRRAGRRDEQYFGPGTRLTVT.

This clonotype was counted ten times or more. The rearrangement uses TRBV6-1 and TRBJ1-3; weak D call: TRBD1 (5 bases). From germline, CDR1 is MNHNS and CDR2 SASEGT. V lost 7 bases to trimming and J lost 5 bases, with 9 bases between them. The CDR3 extends over 12 amino acids. The DNA for the CDR3 is TGTGCCAGCACCCGGGACCGAAACACCATATATTTT. Translating it yields CASTRDRNTIYF.

The chain recombines TRBV24-1 with TRBJ1-5, with no clear D. The V gene lost 6 bases and the J gene lost 5 bases, with 16 bases spanning the gap. The CDR3 covers 15 residues. Germline CDR1 KGHDR, CDR2 SFDVKD. The CDR3 DNA is TGTGCCACCAGTTCACCGAGGGAAGGCGATCAGCCCCAGCATTTT. Its translation is CATSSPREGDQPQHF.

This clonotype has a handful of counts. The rearrangement uses TRBV12-3 or TRBV12-4 and TRBJ1-5; TRBD1 aligns across 12 bases. The CDR3 runs to 14 residues. Trimming took 8 bases from V and 5 from J; bases not matched to a gene: 4. The CDR3 region is CASGTGGAYQPQHF. The CDR3 bases are TGTGCCAGCGGGACAGGGGGCGCGTATCAGCCCCAGCATTTT.

This clonotype has a handful of counts. J is TRBJ2-1 and V is TRBV20-1; 10 bases match TRBD2. The CDR3 is 16 amino acids. The germline CDR1 and CDR2 sequences are DFQATT and SNEGSKA (reference sequence). The V and J ends lost 3 bases and 2 bases, in that order; junction bases with no gene match: 7. The CDR3 here is CSARPPGLAPYNEQFF. The CDR3 DNA sequence: TGCAGTGCTAGGCCTCCGGGACTAGCGCCCTACAATGAGCAGTTCTTC.

V is TRBV12-3 or TRBV12-4 and J is TRBJ2-5; 8 bases align to TRBD1. The V segment lost 5 bases and the J segment 5 bases; nucleotides outside the gene matches: 4. CDR3 length equals 13 residues. CDR3 DNA: TGTGCCAGCAGTCCCCGGACAGGGGAGACCCAGTACTTC. It encodes CASSPRTGETQYF.

The chain is built from TRBV28 and TRBJ2-2; TRBD2 might be the D (6 bases). Trimming took off 6 bases at V and 3 bases at J, with 17 bases between the two ends. The CDR3 covers 16 residues. From germline, CDR1 is MDHEN and CDR2 SYDVKM. In nucleotides, the CDR3 is TGTGCCAGCAGCCCTATGCGGGGCCGGGACACCGGGGAGCTGTTTTTT. This sequence encodes CASSPMRGRDTGELFF.

This clonotype was seen repeatedly, ten times or more. The chain carries TRBV7-6 and TRBJ1-6; TRBD1 matches at 7 bases. There are 17 residues in the CDR3. Germline trimming cut 4 bases from V and 0 bases from J; bases unmatched to any gene: 6. From germline, CDR1 is SGHVS and CDR2 FNYEAQ. In nucleotides, the CDR3 is TGTGCCAGCAGCTACTCAGGGGGAAGCTCCTATAATTCACCCCTCCACTTT. It specifies CASSYSGGSSYNSPLHF.

This clonotype was detected a few times. The CDR3 spells CASSRGAENTYEQYF. CDR3 nucleotides: TGTGCCAGCAGCCGGGGGGCGGAGAATACCTACGAGCAGTACTTC. The chain uses TRBV7-4 and TRBJ2-7; D may be TRBD2 (7 bases). Germline V gene data show CDR1 as SGHVT and CDR2 as SQSDAQ. This CDR3 region has 15 residues. Trimming shortened V by 5 bases and J by 2 bases, and 16 bases separated the two germline ends. The full variable domain, its missing parts supplied by reference TRBV7-4 and TRBJ2-7, is GAGVSQSPRYKVAKRGRDVALRCDSISGHVTLYWYRQTLGQGSEVLTYSQSDAQRDKSGRPSGRFSAERPERSVSTLKIQRTEQGDSAVYLCASSRGAENTYEQYFGPGTRLTVT.

The sample holds many counts of this clonotype. This sequence joins TRBV7-2 and TRBJ2-5; perhaps TRBD2 as D (6 bases). This CDR3 region has 13 residues. The V end lost 1 base, the J end lost 4 bases, and 7 bases lay between the germline ends. Germline V lookup: CDR1 SGHTA, CDR2 FQGNSA. The CDR3 region has the DNA TGTGCCAGCAGCTTAGTAGCGGTAGAGACCCAGTACTTC. Its protein product is CASSLVAVETQYF.

This clonotype has just a few counts. This chain connects TRBV19 to TRBJ2-1; 7 nucleotides align to TRBD1. J gave up 4 bases and V 6 bases, and 6 bases lay outside the gene matches. This CDR3 has 14 amino acids. Germline CDR1 LNHDA, CDR2 SQIVND (reference sequence). In DNA form, the CDR3 reads TGTGCCAGTAGGTATGGGACAGATTACAATGAGCAGTTCTTC. It specifies CASRYGTDYNEQFF. Full variable domain (remainder filled in from reference TRBV19 and TRBJ2-1): DGGITQSPKYLFRKEGQNVTLSCEQNLNHDAMYWYRQDPGQGLRLIYYSQIVNDFQKGDIAEGYSVSREKKESFPLTVTSAQKNPTAFYLCASRYGTDYNEQFFGPGTRLTVL.